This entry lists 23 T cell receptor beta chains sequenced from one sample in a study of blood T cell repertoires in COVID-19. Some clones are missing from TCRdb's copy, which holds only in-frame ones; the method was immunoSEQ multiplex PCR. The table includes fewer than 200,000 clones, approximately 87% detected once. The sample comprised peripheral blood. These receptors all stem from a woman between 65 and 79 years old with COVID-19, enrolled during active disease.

The CDR3 DNA reads as TGTGCCAGCAGTTTCGGGATTGCGAATGGCTACACCTTC. Protein sequence: CASSFGIANGYTF. J is TRBJ1-2 and V is TRBV28; unclear D gene. The V gene's germline CDR1 is MDHEN and CDR2 SYDVKM. The CDR3 contains 13 residues. The V gene lost 3 bases and the J gene lost 6 bases, with 11 bases spanning the gap.

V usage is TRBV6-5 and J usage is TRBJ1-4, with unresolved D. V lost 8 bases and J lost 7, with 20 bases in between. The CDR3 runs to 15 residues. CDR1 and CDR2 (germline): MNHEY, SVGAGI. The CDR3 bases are TGTGCCAGCTCCTCTAGTGGGAGGGCGAGTGAAAAACTGTTTTTT. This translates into CASSSSGRASEKLFF.

CDR3 protein: CASSELAAANEKLFF. The CDR3 DNA follows: TGTGCCAGCAGTGAATTGGCGGCGGCTAATGAAAAACTGTTTTTT. V is TRBV2 and J is TRBJ1-4, with no clear D. CDR3 length: 15 residues. V was trimmed by 2 bases and J by 3 bases, leaving 10 bases between them. Germline loops: CDR1 SNHLY, CDR2 FYNNEI.

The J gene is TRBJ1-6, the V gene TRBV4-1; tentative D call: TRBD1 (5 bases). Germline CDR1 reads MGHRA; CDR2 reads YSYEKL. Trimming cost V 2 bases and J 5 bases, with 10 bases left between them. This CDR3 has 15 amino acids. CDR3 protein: CASSQPSTDNSPLHF. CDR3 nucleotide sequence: TGCGCCAGCAGCCAACCGTCGACAGATAATTCACCCCTCCACTTT.

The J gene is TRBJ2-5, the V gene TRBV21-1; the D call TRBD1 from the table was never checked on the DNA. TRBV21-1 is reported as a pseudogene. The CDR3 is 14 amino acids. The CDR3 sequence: CASSRDRGVETQYF. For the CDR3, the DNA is TGTGCCAGCAGCCGGGACAGGGGTGTGGAGACCCAGTACTTC.

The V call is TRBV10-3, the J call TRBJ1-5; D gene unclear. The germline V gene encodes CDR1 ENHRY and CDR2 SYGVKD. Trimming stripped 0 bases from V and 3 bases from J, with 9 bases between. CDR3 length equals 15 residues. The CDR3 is CAISESLSLNQPQHF. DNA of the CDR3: TGTGCCATCAGTGAGTCTTTGAGTCTCAATCAGCCCCAGCATTTT.

The CDR3 spells CASSFSDRVQETQYF. The CDR3 bases are TGTGCCAGCAGTTTCTCAGACAGGGTCCAAGAGACCCAGTACTTC. The chain employs TRBV28 and TRBJ2-5; TRBD1 aligns across 7 bases. The CDR3 has 15 amino acids. CDR1 and CDR2 from the germline V gene are MDHEN and SYDVKM. J gave up 1 base and V 3 bases, and 5 bases lay outside the gene matches.

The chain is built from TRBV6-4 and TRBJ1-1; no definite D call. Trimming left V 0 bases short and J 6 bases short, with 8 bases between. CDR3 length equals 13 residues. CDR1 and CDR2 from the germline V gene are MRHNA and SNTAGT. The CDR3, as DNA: TGTGCCAGCAGTGACTCTAATTTTCCTGAAGCTTTCTTT. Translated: CASSDSNFPEAFF.

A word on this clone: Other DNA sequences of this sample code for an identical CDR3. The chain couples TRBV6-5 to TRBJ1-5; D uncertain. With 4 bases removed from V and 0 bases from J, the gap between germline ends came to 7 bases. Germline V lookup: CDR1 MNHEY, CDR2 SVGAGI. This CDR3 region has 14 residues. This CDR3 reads CASSSLSSNQPQHF. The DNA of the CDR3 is TGTGCCAGCAGTTCCCTCTCTAGCAATCAGCCCCAGCATTTT.

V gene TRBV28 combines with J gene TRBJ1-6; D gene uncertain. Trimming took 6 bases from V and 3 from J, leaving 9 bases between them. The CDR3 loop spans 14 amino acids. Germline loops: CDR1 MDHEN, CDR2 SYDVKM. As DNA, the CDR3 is TGTGCCAGCAGCTTAGGGCTCTATAATTCACCCCTCCACTTT. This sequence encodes CASSLGLYNSPLHF.

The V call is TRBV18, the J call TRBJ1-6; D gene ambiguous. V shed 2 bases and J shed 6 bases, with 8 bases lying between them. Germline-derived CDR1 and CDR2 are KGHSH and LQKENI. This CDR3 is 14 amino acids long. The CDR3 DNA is TGTGCCAGCTCACCAAGACTTCCTAATTCACCCCTCCACTTT. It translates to CASSPRLPNSPLHF.

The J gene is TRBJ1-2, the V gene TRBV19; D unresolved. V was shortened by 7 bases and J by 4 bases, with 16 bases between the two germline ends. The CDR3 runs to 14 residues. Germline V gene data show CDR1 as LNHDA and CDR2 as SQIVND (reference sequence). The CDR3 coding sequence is TGTGCCAGTAACCTATCCGGAGAAACCTATGGCTACACCTTC. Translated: CASNLSGETYGYTF.

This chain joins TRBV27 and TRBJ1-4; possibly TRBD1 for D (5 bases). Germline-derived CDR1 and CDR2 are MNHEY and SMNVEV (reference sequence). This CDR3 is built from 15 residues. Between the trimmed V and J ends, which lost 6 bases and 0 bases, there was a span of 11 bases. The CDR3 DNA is TGTGCCAGCAGGAGAGACAGTGCAACTAATGAAAAACTGTTTTTT. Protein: CASRRDSATNEKLFF.

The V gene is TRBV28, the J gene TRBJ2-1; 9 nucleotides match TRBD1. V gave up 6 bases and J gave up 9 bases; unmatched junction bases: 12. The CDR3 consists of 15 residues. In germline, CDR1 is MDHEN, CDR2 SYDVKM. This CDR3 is CASSLATGGLSEQFF. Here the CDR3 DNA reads TGTGCCAGCAGCCTTGCGACAGGGGGTTTATCTGAGCAGTTCTTC.

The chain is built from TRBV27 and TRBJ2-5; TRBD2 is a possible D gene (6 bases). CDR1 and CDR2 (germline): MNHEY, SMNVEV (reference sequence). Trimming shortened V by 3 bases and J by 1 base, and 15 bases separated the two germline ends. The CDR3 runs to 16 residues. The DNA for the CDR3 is TGTGCCAGCAGTTTTTCTCTAGCGCTCTTCCAAGAGACCCAGTACTTC. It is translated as CASSFSLALFQETQYF.

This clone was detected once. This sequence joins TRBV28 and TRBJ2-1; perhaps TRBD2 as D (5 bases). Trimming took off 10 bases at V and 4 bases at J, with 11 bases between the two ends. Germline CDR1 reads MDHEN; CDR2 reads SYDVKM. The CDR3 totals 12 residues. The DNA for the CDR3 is TGTGCCACCCTACTAGGATACAATGAGCAGTTCTTC. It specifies CATLLGYNEQFF. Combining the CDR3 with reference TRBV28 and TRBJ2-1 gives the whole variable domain DVKVTQSSRYLVKRTGEKVFLECVQDMDHENMFWYRQDPGLGLRLIYFSYDVKMKEKGDIPEGYSVSREKKERFSLILESASTNQTSMYLCATLLGYNEQFFGPGTRLTVL.

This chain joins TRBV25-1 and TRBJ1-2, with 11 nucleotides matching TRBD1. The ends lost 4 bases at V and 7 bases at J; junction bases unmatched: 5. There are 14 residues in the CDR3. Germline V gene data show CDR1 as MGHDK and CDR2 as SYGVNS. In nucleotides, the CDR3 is TGTGCCAGCAGTGCAGGACAGGGGGCAGGTGGCTACACCTTC. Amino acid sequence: CASSAGQGAGGYTF.

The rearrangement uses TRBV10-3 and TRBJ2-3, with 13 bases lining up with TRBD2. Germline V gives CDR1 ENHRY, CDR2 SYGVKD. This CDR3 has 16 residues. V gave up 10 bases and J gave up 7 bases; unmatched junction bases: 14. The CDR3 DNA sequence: TGTGCCACCGGGACTAGCGGGAACGGAGGGACCCATACGCAGTATTTT. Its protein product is CATGTSGNGGTHTQYF.

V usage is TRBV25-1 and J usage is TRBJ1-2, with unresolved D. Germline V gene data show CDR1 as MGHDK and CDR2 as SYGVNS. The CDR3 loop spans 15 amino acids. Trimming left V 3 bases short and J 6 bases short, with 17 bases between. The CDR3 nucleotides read TGTGCCAGCAGTGACCCCGGGTTGGGAGAGGATGGCTACACCTTC. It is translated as CASSDPGLGEDGYTF.

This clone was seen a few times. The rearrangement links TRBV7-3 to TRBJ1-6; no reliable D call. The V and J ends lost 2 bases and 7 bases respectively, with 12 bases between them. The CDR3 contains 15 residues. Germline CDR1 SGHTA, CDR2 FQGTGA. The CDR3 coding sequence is TGTGCCAGCAGCTTAGGGCAATCACGGAATTCACCCCTCCACTTT. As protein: CASSLGQSRNSPLHF.

The CDR3 reads CASSLTSGRIYEQYF. Written as DNA, the CDR3 is TGTGCCAGCAGCTTGACTAGCGGGAGGATTTACGAGCAGTACTTC. The V gene is TRBV5-5, the J gene TRBJ2-7; 12 positions agree with TRBD2. There are 15 residues in the CDR3. Per the germline V gene, CDR1 is SGHKS and CDR2 is YYEKEE (reference sequence). The V and J ends lost 1 base and 4 bases, in that order; junction bases with no gene match: 3.

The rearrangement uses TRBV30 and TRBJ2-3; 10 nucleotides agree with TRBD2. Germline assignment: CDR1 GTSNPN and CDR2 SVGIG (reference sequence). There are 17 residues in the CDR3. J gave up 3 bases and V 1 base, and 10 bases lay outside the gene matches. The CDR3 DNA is TGTGCCTGGAGTGGAACCGGGACTAGCGTTGGTACAGATACGCAGTATTTT. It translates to CAWSGTGTSVGTDTQYF.

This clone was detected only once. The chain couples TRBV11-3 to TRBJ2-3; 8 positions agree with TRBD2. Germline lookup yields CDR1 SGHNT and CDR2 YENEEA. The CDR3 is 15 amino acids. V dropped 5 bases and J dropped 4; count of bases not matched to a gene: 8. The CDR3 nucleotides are TGTGCCAGCAGCGTGGACGGGGGGGAATCAGATACGCAGTATTTT. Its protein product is CASSVDGGESDTQYF.